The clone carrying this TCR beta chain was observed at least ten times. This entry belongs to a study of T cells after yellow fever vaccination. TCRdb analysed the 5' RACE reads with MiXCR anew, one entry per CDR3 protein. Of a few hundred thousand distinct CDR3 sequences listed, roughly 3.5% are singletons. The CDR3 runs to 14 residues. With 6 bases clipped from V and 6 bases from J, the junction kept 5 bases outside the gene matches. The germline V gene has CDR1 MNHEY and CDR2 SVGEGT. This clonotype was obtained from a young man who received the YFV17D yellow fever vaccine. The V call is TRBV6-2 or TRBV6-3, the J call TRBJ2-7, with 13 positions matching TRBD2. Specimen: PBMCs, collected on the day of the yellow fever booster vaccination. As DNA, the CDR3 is TGTGCCAGCAGGACTAGCGGGGGGTCCGGCGAGCAGTACGTC. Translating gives CASRTSGGSGEQYV.